These T cell receptor beta chains were read from a single sample in a study of early T cells in non-severe SARS-CoV-2 infection. TCRdb reanalysed the 5' RACE reads using MiXCR and keeps one entry per CDR3 protein. The table shows some 25,000 distinct CDR3 sequences, with more than 4.5% occurring only once. Sequencing was carried out using whole blood. Every receptor here comes from an adult who was a healthcare worker with PCR-confirmed SARS-CoV-2 infection or an uninfected control (not recorded which). The CDR3 runs from the conserved cysteine through the conserved F or W. D genes are given only for firm matches. Size is stated for part of the rows, as once, few or many counts, or as a class when the clone is expanded.

CDR3 protein	CDR3 DNA	CDR3 length	D gene	clone size	J gene	V gene
CASSPPPGLAYEQYF	TGTGCCAGCAGCCCCCCCCCGGGACTAGCCTACGAGCAGTACTTC	15	TRBD2	.	TRBJ2-7	TRBV11-2
CASSGPGPLLSASTDTQYF	TGTGCCAGCAGCGGACCGGGACCGCTCCTCTCCGCTAGCACAGATACGCAGTATTTT	19	.	few	TRBJ2-3	TRBV11-2
CASSATERNQPQHF	TGTGCCAGCAGCGCGACAGAACGCAATCAGCCCCAGCATTTT	14	.	many	TRBJ1-5	TRBV6-5
CASRTGTGATNTGELFF	TGTGCCAGCAGGACCGGGACAGGGGCCACGAACACCGGGGAGCTGTTTTTT	17	TRBD1	many	TRBJ2-2	TRBV12-3/TRBV12-4
CASSPPASDEAFF	TGTGCCAGCAGCCCCCCGGCCAGCGACGAAGCTTTCTTT	13	.	many	TRBJ1-1	TRBV7-2
CASSVPGVYEQYF	TGTGCCAGCAGTGTCCCAGGAGTCTACGAGCAGTACTTC	13	.	.	TRBJ2-7	TRBV6-2/TRBV6-3
CASSLPSGHTDTQYF	TGTGCCAGCAGTTTACCTAGCGGTCACACAGATACGCAGTATTTT	15	TRBD2	.	TRBJ2-3	TRBV28
CASSTGGNNYGYTF	TGTGCCAGCAGCACAGGGGGCAACAACTATGGCTACACCTTC	14	TRBD1	many	TRBJ1-2	TRBV6-1
CATSTPVNEQFF	TGTGCCACCAGCACCCCGGTCAATGAGCAGTTCTTC	12	.	.	TRBJ2-1	TRBV15
CSAQSGGAWNTEAFF	TGCAGTGCCCAGTCAGGGGGCGCTTGGAACACTGAAGCTTTCTTT	15	TRBD1	many	TRBJ1-1	TRBV20-1
CASSPDARANTGELFF	TGCGCCAGCAGCCCGGACGCCCGAGCGAACACCGGGGAGCTGTTTTTT	16	.	once	TRBJ2-2	TRBV5-1
CASSYGAGRREDTQYF	TGTGCCAGCAGTTACGGGGCAGGGCGTCGGGAAGATACGCAGTATTTT	16	.	.	TRBJ2-3	TRBV6-5
CVSSGGTEREGTEAFF	TGTGTCAGCAGCGGAGGGACCGAGAGAGAAGGCACTGAAGCTTTCTTT	16	.	.	TRBJ1-1	TRBV7-9
CASSRSETGTGQPQHF	TGTGCCAGCAGCCGATCGGAGACAGGGACGGGGCAGCCCCAGCATTTT	16	TRBD1	many	TRBJ1-5	TRBV7-6
CASTKQEPGYTF	TGTGCCAGCACTAAACAGGAGCCTGGCTACACCTTC	12	.	many	TRBJ1-2	TRBV18
CSVRARGQVPYEQYF	TGCAGCGTCAGAGCCCGGGGACAGGTCCCCTACGAGCAGTACTTC	15	TRBD1	many	TRBJ2-7	TRBV29-1
CAWTRVYPGELFF	TGTGCCTGGACCAGGGTCTACCCCGGGGAGCTGTTTTTT	13	.	many	TRBJ2-2	TRBV30
CASTRGWRTDTQYF	TGTGCCAGCACCCGCGGATGGAGGACAGATACGCAGTATTTT	14	.	many	TRBJ2-3	TRBV12-3/TRBV12-4
CAWRKKVGTEAFF	TGTGCCTGGAGGAAAAAGGTAGGCACTGAAGCTTTCTTT	13	.	few	TRBJ1-1	TRBV30
CATSDMDNEQFF	TGTGCCACCAGTGATATGGACAATGAGCAGTTCTTC	12	.	many	TRBJ2-1	TRBV24-1
CASSYLGTGDYEQYF	TGTGCCAGCAGTTATCTCGGTACAGGGGACTACGAGCAGTACTTC	15	TRBD1	many	TRBJ2-7	TRBV6-5
CASSMGLAGGLTDTQYF	TGTGCCAGCAGTATGGGACTAGCGGGAGGGCTGACAGATACGCAGTATTTT	17	TRBD2	few	TRBJ2-3	TRBV6-5
CASSPQSGGAWDTQYF	TGTGCCAGCAGCCCACAAAGCGGGGGGGCCTGGGATACGCAGTATTTT	16	TRBD2	many	TRBJ2-3	TRBV9
CASSGPPAGGPGDTQYF	TGTGCCAGCAGCGGGCCGCCGGCGGGGGGGCCAGGAGATACGCAGTATTTT	17	TRBD2	.	TRBJ2-3	TRBV12-3/TRBV12-4
CSARGIGPGDTEAFF	TGCAGTGCTAGAGGGATAGGTCCGGGGGACACTGAAGCTTTCTTT	15	.	many	TRBJ1-1	TRBV20-1
CASSLGLVGHEQYF	TGTGCCAGCAGCTTGGGACTAGTGGGACACGAGCAGTACTTC	14	TRBD2	few	TRBJ2-7	TRBV7-2
CASRLDDYQPQHF	TGTGCCAGCAGGCTGGACGATTATCAGCCCCAGCATTTT	13	.	many	TRBJ1-5	TRBV28
CASAVYNEQFF	TGTGCCAGCGCCGTCTACAATGAGCAGTTCTTC	11	.	few	TRBJ2-1	TRBV11-2
CAISGHRGDGYTF	TGTGCCATCAGTGGGCACAGGGGCGATGGCTACACCTTC	13	TRBD1	many	TRBJ1-2	TRBV10-3
CAWSKTGASEAFF	TGTGCCTGGAGTAAGACAGGGGCCTCTGAAGCTTTCTTT	13	TRBD1	many	TRBJ1-1	TRBV30
CATSRDLGVGDTQYF	TGTGCCACCAGCAGAGATTTAGGGGTTGGAGATACGCAGTATTTT	15	.	many	TRBJ2-3	TRBV15